These 29 T cell receptor beta chains were all obtained from the same sample, sequenced in a study of blood T cell repertoires in COVID-19. Clones were sequenced by immunoSEQ multiplex PCR, and TCRdb holds only the in-frame ones, with some missing. The table lists approximately 150,000 clones, more than 70% of them singletons. The sample comprised PBMCs or T cells enriched from blood (not recorded which). These receptors came from a man aged 40-49 years who had recovered from COVID-19.

The chain joins TRBV21-1 to TRBJ1-6. TRBV21-1 is noted as a pseudogene. The CDR3 sequence is 17 residues long. The CDR3 coding sequence is TGTGCCAGCAGCAAAGTGACAGAGGGGGGACTAAATTCACCCCTCCACTTT. Encoded protein: CASSKVTEGGLNSPLHF.

This chain connects TRBV4-1 to TRBJ2-1; 9 nucleotides match TRBD2. V gave up 6 bases and J gave up 1 base; unmatched junction bases: 10. The CDR3 extends over 17 amino acids. Germline CDR1 reads MGHRA; CDR2 reads YSYEKL. CDR3 in DNA: TGCGCCAGCAGAGCCCAGTTAAGCGGGGGGTCCTACAATGAGCAGTTCTTC. Amino acids: CASRAQLSGGSYNEQFF.

Comment on this clone: This sample also contains other DNA sequences that code for the same CDR3. Here the CDR3 DNA reads TGCGCCAGCAGCTCCGGACAGATTAATTCACCCCTCCACTTT. Residues: CASSSGQINSPLHF. The chain combines TRBV5-1 with TRBJ1-6; a weak D match, TRBD1 (6 bases). Trimming took off 3 bases at V and 6 bases at J, with 10 bases between the two ends. CDR3 length: 14 residues. CDR1 and CDR2 (germline): SGHRS, YFSETQ.

The sample holds one count of this clone. The chain employs TRBV19 and TRBJ2-5; D remains unclear. V lost 3 bases and J lost 5, with 10 bases in between. CDR3 length equals 13 residues. In germline, CDR1 is LNHDA, CDR2 SQIVND (reference sequence). The CDR3 DNA follows: TGTGCCAGTAGTATTCGGGTCACGGAGACCCAGTACTTC. This codes for CASSIRVTETQYF.

The V and J genes are TRBV6-1 and TRBJ1-2, with TRBD1 matching 7 bases. The CDR3 has 16 residues. J was trimmed by 6 bases and V by 3 bases; bases with no gene match: 13. The V gene's germline CDR1 is MNHNS and CDR2 SASEGT. The CDR3, as DNA: TGTGCCAGCAGTGACCAATCCGGACAGGCTAAGGATGGCTACACCTTC. Amino acids: CASSDQSGQAKDGYTF.

The chain carries TRBV3-1 (or the pseudogene TRBV3-2) and TRBJ1-2; D gene ambiguous. Germline CDR1 is LGHDT and CDR2 is YNNKEL (reference sequence). V shed 0 bases and J shed 0 bases, with 11 bases lying between them. This CDR3 is 16 amino acids long. The CDR3 bases are TGTGCCAGCAGCCAAGATTCGGGGAGAGCTAACTATGGCTACACCTTC. This encodes CASSQDSGRANYGYTF.

The chain joins TRBV19 to TRBJ1-2, with 7 bases lining up with TRBD1. Losses at the gene ends were 6 bases for V and 3 bases for J; bases not matched to a gene: 4. The CDR3 covers 13 residues. CDR1 LNHDA and CDR2 SQIVND come from the germline V gene (reference sequence). The CDR3 sequence: CASSNDRDYGYTF. The CDR3 DNA reads as TGTGCCAGTAGCAACGACAGGGACTATGGCTACACCTTC.

The chain combines TRBV20-1 with TRBJ2-1; D uncertain. The germline CDR1 and CDR2 sequences are DFQATT and SNEGSKA (reference sequence). V was shortened by 4 bases and J by 4 bases, with 5 bases between the two germline ends. The CDR3 is 11 amino acids. The DNA for the CDR3 is TGCAGTGCTACCCCGTACAATGAGCAGTTCTTC. As protein: CSATPYNEQFF.

The gene calls are TRBV9 and TRBJ2-3; 8 bases fit TRBD2. Germline V gene lookup returns CDR1 SGDLS and CDR2 YYNGEE. Unmatched junction bases numbered 14, after V lost 0 bases and J lost 5 bases. The CDR3 length is 18 residues. The CDR3: CASSVASGGGLEGDTQYF. Here the CDR3 DNA reads TGTGCCAGCAGCGTAGCTTCCGGCGGGGGGCTGGAGGGAGATACGCAGTATTTT.

The CDR3 bases are TGTGCCAGCAGCGTTTCTAGCGGGGGGACCACAGATACGCAGTATTTT. Amino acids: CASSVSSGGTTDTQYF. The chain combines TRBV9 with TRBJ2-3, with 11 bases fitting TRBD2. The V gene's germline CDR1 is SGDLS and CDR2 YYNGEE. This CDR3 comprises 16 residues. V lost 2 bases, J lost 2 bases, and 4 bases stayed unmatched. The full variable domain, its missing parts supplied by reference TRBV9 and TRBJ2-3, is DSGVTQTPKHLITATGQRVTLRCSPRSGDLSVYWYQQSLDQGLQFLIQYYNGEERAKGNILERFSAQQFPDLHSELNLSSLELGDSALYFCASSVSSGGTTDTQYFGPGTRLTVL.

This chain links TRBV5-4 with TRBJ2-3; D is ambiguous. Germline V gene sequence: CDR1 SGHNT, CDR2 YYREEE (reference sequence). CDR3 length equals 11 residues. V lost 1 base to trimming and J lost 6 bases, with 3 bases between them. The CDR3 loop is CASSLSDTQYF. CDR3 nucleotides: TGTGCCAGCAGCTTGTCGGATACGCAGTATTTT.

This rearrangement joins TRBV30 to TRBJ1-4, with D possibly matching TRBD1 (5 bases). Germline values: CDR1 GTSNPN, CDR2 SVGIG (reference sequence). CDR3 length: 15 amino acids. Trimming cost V 2 bases and J 4 bases, with 14 bases left between them. The CDR3 DNA sequence: TGTGCCTGGAGTAACACAGGTGCCCATAATGAAAAACTGTTTTTT. This codes for CAWSNTGAHNEKLFF.

This clone was recorded a few times. V gene TRBV4-2 combines with J gene TRBJ2-5, with TRBD2 matching over 10 bases. Germline assignment: CDR1 LGHNA and CDR2 YNFKEQ. With V trimmed by 3 bases and J by 5 bases, 9 bases remained unmatched. This CDR3 has 16 residues. CDR3 DNA sequence: TGTGCCAGCAGCCATGATATTAGCGGGGGGCGGGAGACCCAGTACTTC. This translates into CASSHDISGGRETQYF.

V and J are TRBV3-1 (or the pseudogene TRBV3-2) and TRBJ1-1, with 10 bases fitting TRBD1. CDR1 is LGHDT, CDR2 YNNKEL, per germline (reference sequence). CDR3 length: 14 amino acids. After removal of 0 bases from V and 6 bases from J, the junction contained 1 base not matched to a gene. Here the CDR3 reads CASSQDDRGPEAFF. CDR3 nucleotides: TGTGCCAGCAGCCAAGACGACAGGGGGCCTGAAGCTTTCTTT.

This sequence joins TRBV30 and TRBJ2-7, with TRBD1 identical over 7 bases. Germline values: CDR1 GTSNPN, CDR2 SVGIG (reference sequence). The CDR3 loop spans 13 amino acids. After removal of 5 bases from V and 3 bases from J, the junction contained 7 bases not matched to a gene. The CDR3 DNA is TGTGCCTGGGGAAGACAGGGAAGCTACGAGCAGTACGTC. It yields the protein CAWGRQGSYEQYV.

The chain's CDR3 is CASSEGQASGNTIYF. CDR3 sequence (DNA): TGTGCCAGCTCCGAGGGACAGGCCTCTGGAAACACCATATATTTT. The rearrangement uses TRBV18 and TRBJ1-3, with 8 bases fitting TRBD1. This CDR3 is 15 amino acids long. Trimming removed 6 bases from V and 0 bases from J; junction bases left unmatched: 4. CDR1 is KGHSH and CDR2 is LQKENI in the germline V gene.

The chain couples TRBV19 to TRBJ2-2; TRBD1 might be the D (5 bases). The CDR3 spans 16 residues. CDR1 and CDR2 (germline): LNHDA, SQIVND (reference sequence). The ends were cut back, 6 bases at V and 7 bases at J, with 21 bases in the middle. CDR3 sequence: CASRVRGPPGIGELFF. The DNA of the CDR3 is TGTGCCAGTAGAGTTAGGGGCCCCCCTGGGATCGGGGAGCTGTTTTTT.

The chain is built from TRBV3-1 (or the pseudogene TRBV3-2) and TRBJ2-2; D perhaps matches TRBD2 (5 bases). The CDR3 length is 15 residues. V shed 3 bases and J shed 5 bases, with 13 bases lying between them. CDR1 is LGHDT and CDR2 is YNNKEL in the germline V gene (reference sequence). DNA for the CDR3: TGTGCCAGCAGCCAGACGGGGTCGGGGACCGGGGAGCTGTTTTTT. This codes for CASSQTGSGTGELFF.

The rearrangement links TRBV5-1 to TRBJ1-2, with D unclear. The CDR3 has 14 residues. Germline V CDR1 and CDR2: SGHRS, YFSETQ. Deletions cut 4 bases from V and 8 bases from J, with 18 bases between. The CDR3 coding sequence is TGCGCCAGCAGCGCCAGTGGAGAAAGGTCAGGCTACACCTTC. Translation gives CASSASGERSGYTF.

This clone has a handful of counts. The V and J genes are TRBV5-1 and TRBJ2-5, with D maybe TRBD1 (5 bases). The ends were cut back, 4 bases at V and 2 bases at J, with 15 bases in the middle. This CDR3 has 15 amino acids. CDR1 is SGHRS, CDR2 YFSETQ, per germline. CDR3 bases: TGCGCCAGCAGCCTGGGGCCCCGTGCACAAGAGACCCAGTACTTC. Its protein product is CASSLGPRAQETQYF.

This clone has just a few counts. The chain joins TRBV7-9 to TRBJ2-1; no reliable D call. The CDR3 loop spans 16 amino acids. Per germline, CDR1 SEHNR and CDR2 FQNEAQ (reference sequence). Trimming took off 3 bases at V and 1 base at J, with 13 bases between the two ends. The CDR3 sequence is CASSFRPVRSYNEQFF. CDR3 bases: TGTGCCAGCAGCTTCCGCCCGGTGAGGTCCTACAATGAGCAGTTCTTC. Filled out from reference TRBV7-9 and TRBJ2-1, the complete variable domain reads DTGVSQNPRHKITKRGQNVTFRCDPISEHNRLYWYRQTLGQGPEFLTYFQNEAQLEKSRLLSDRFSAERPKGSFSTLEIQRTEQGDSAMYLCASSFRPVRSYNEQFFGPGTRLTVL.

This clone was detected only a few times. The chain carries TRBV24-1 and TRBJ2-2; 12 positions agree with TRBD2. J was trimmed by 1 base and V by 10 bases; bases with no gene match: 6. The CDR3 covers 16 residues. CDR1 is KGHDR and CDR2 is SFDVKD in the germline V gene. This chain's CDR3 is CATQTSGGLNTGELFF. The CDR3, as DNA: TGTGCCACACAGACTAGCGGGGGCCTGAACACCGGGGAGCTGTTTTTT.

The chain is built from TRBV10-3 and TRBJ2-1, with a tentative D call TRBD1 (6 bases). The V gene's germline CDR1 is ENHRY and CDR2 SYGVKD. V lost 4 bases, J lost 5 bases, and 12 bases lay in between. The CDR3 loop spans 14 amino acids. The CDR3 region has the DNA TGTGCCATCAGTGCCCGGGACATAGACAATGAGCAGTTCTTC. Translating it yields CAISARDIDNEQFF.

The V and J genes are TRBV6-1 and TRBJ1-2; tentatively, D is TRBD1 (6 bases). V dropped 0 bases and J dropped 4 bases, with 12 bases sitting between them. Germline V gives CDR1 MNHNS, CDR2 SASEGT. The CDR3 covers 15 residues. The CDR3 sequence: CASSEARRGGYGYTF. In DNA, the CDR3 is TGTGCCAGCAGTGAAGCGCGCAGGGGCGGCTATGGCTACACCTTC.

The chain combines TRBV3-1 (or the pseudogene TRBV3-2) with TRBJ2-5; 11 bases match TRBD2. CDR1 is LGHDT, CDR2 YNNKEL, per germline (reference sequence). Trimming cost V 0 bases and J 4 bases; bases outside gene matches: 13. This CDR3 comprises 19 residues. The CDR3 region is CASSQDFPGLAGGRETQYF. CDR3 nucleotides: TGTGCCAGCAGCCAAGATTTCCCCGGGCTAGCGGGGGGTCGAGAGACCCAGTACTTC.

This clone has only a few counts. V and J are TRBV7-3 and TRBJ2-1; unclear D gene. Trimming took 5 bases from V and 2 from J, leaving 13 bases between them. The germline V gene has CDR1 SGHTA and CDR2 FQGTGA. There are 15 residues in the CDR3. CDR3: CASSPAASPYNEQFF. CDR3 DNA: TGTGCCAGCAGCCCTGCTGCGTCCCCCTACAATGAGCAGTTCTTC. Drawing the rest from reference TRBV7-3 and TRBJ2-1, the complete variable domain is GAGVSQTPSNKVTEKGKYVELRCDPISGHTALYWYRQSLGQGPEFLIYFQGTGAADDSGLPNDRFFAVRPEGSVSTLKIQRTERGDSAVYLCASSPAASPYNEQFFGPGTRLTVL.

The rearrangement uses TRBV24-1 and TRBJ2-6, with D tentatively TRBD1 (5 bases). The germline gives CDR1 KGHDR, CDR2 SFDVKD. This CDR3 contains 16 residues. The V end was cut by 3 bases, the J end by 3 bases, with 11 bases between. The CDR3 region is CATSDPGRGGANVLTF. The CDR3 DNA reads TGTGCCACCAGTGATCCTGGTAGGGGTGGGGCCAACGTCCTGACTTTC.

The chain is built from TRBV6-5 and TRBJ1-6; D is unresolved. Between the trimmed V and J ends, which lost 5 bases and 12 bases, there was a span of 14 bases. This CDR3 is 13 amino acids long. Germline V gene data show CDR1 as MNHEY and CDR2 as SVGAGI. CDR3 residues: CASSRVGPEPLHF. The CDR3 DNA follows: TGTGCCAGCAGTCGCGTGGGCCCTGAACCCCTCCACTTT.

V usage is TRBV9 and J usage is TRBJ2-1, with D unresolved. The germline V and J ends were trimmed by 2 bases and 4 bases, with 13 bases remaining between them. From germline, CDR1 is SGDLS and CDR2 YYNGEE. The CDR3 is 15 residues long. The CDR3 nucleotides are TGTGCCAGCAGCGTTGGTGAGCTGAATTACAATGAGCAGTTCTTC. Translated: CASSVGELNYNEQFF.